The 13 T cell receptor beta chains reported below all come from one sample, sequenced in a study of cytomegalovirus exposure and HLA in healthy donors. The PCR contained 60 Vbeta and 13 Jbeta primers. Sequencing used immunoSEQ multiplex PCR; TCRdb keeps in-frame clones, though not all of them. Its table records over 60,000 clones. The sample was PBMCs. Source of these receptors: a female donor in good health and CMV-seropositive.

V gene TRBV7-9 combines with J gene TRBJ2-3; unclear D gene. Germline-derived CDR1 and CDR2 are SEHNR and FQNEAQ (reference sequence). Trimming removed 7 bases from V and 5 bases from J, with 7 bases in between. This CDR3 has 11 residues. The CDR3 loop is CASTTRDTQYF. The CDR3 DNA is TGTGCCAGCACCACAAGAGATACGCAGTATTTT.

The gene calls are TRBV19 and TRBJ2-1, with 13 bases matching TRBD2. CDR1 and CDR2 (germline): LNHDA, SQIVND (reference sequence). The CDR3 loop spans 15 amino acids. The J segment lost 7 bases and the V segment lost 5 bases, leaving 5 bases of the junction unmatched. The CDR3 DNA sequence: TGTGCCAGTAGTCCTTGGACTAGCGGGAGTAATGAGCAGTTCTTC. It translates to CASSPWTSGSNEQFF.

The CDR3 nucleotides read TGTGCCAGCAGTCGCCAGGAAAGGGGCAACGAGCAGTACTTC. Amino acid sequence: CASSRQERGNEQYF. The chain joins TRBV6-6 to TRBJ2-7; maybe TRBD1 (5 bases). Germline CDR1 reads MNHNY; CDR2 reads SVGAGI (reference sequence). This CDR3 is 14 amino acids long. V shed 5 bases and J shed 5 bases, with 16 bases lying between them.

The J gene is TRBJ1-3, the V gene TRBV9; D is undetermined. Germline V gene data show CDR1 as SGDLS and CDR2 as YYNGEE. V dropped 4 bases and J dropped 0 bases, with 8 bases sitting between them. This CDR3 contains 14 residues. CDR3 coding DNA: TGTGCCAGCAGCTACGGGGACTCTGGAAACACCATATATTTT. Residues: CASSYGDSGNTIYF. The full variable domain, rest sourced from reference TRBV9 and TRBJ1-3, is DSGVTQTPKHLITATGQRVTLRCSPRSGDLSVYWYQQSLDQGLQFLIQYYNGEERAKGNILERFSAQQFPDLHSELNLSSLELGDSALYFCASSYGDSGNTIYFGEGSWLTVV.

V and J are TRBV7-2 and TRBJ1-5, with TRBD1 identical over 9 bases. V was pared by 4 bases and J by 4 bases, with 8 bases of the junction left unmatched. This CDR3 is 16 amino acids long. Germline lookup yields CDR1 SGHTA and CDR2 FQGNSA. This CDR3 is CASSSRGGTGNQPQHF. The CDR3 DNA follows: TGTGCCAGCAGCTCGCGAGGGGGGACAGGGAATCAGCCCCAGCATTTT.

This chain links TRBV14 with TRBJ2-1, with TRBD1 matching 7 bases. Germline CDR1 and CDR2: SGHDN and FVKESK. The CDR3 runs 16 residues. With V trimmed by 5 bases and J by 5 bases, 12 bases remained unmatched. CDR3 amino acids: CASSERGQVEDNEQFF. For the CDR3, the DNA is TGTGCCAGCAGCGAAAGAGGACAGGTGGAGGACAATGAGCAGTTCTTC.

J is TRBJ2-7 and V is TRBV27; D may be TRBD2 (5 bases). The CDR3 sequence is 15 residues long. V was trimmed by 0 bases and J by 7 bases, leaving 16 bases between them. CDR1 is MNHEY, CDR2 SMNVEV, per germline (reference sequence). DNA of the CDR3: TGTGCCAGCAGTTTATCGACATCCCTAACGGGAGAGCAGTACTTC. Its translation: CASSLSTSLTGEQYF.

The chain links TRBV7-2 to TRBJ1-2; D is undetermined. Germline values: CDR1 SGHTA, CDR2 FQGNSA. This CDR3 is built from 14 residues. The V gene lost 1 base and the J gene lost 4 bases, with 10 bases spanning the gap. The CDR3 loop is CASSLETLGYGYTF. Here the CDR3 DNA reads TGTGCCAGCAGCTTAGAGACGCTAGGCTATGGCTACACCTTC.

CDR3 nucleotide sequence: TGTGCCAGCAGCGTAGGAGGAAGCGGGGGGTACACCGGGGAGCTGTTTTTT. Amino acids: CASSVGGSGGYTGELFF. The chain joins TRBV9 to TRBJ2-2, with 9 bases fitting TRBD2. This CDR3 region has 17 residues. Per the germline V gene, CDR1 is SGDLS and CDR2 is YYNGEE. V was clipped by 0 bases and J by 3 bases; unmatched bases: 6. The full variable domain, completed using reference TRBV9 and TRBJ2-2, is DSGVTQTPKHLITATGQRVTLRCSPRSGDLSVYWYQQSLDQGLQFLIQYYNGEERAKGNILERFSAQQFPDLHSELNLSSLELGDSALYFCASSVGGSGGYTGELFFGEGSRLTVL.

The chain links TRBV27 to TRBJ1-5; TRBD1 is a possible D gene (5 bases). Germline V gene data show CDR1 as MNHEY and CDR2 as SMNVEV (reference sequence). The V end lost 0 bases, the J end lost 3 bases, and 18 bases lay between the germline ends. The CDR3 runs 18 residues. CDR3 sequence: CASSLSWSRGLINQPQHF. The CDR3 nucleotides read TGTGCCAGCAGTTTATCATGGTCGCGGGGACTGATCAATCAGCCCCAGCATTTT.

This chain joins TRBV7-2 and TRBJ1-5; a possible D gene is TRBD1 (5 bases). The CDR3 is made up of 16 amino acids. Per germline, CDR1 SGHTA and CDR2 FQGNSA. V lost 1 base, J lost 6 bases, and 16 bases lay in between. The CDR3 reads CASSLGGALGSQPQHF. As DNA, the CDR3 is TGTGCCAGCAGCTTAGGGGGCGCGCTGGGCAGTCAGCCCCAGCATTTT.

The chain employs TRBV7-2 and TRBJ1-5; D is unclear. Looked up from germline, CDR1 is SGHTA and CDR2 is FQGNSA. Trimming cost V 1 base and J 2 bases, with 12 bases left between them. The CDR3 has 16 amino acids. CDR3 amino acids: CASSLGSTLGNQPQHF. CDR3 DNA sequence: TGTGCCAGCAGCTTAGGATCGACTCTGGGCAATCAGCCCCAGCATTTT.

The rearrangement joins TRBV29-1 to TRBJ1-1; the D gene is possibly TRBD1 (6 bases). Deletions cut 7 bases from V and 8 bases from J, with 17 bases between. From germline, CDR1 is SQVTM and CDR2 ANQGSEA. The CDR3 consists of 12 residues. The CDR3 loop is CSAQGFSAEAFF. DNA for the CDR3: TGCAGCGCACAGGGATTTTCCGCCGAAGCTTTCTTT.